The 17 T cell receptor beta chains below were found in one sample sequenced in a study of blood T cell repertoires in COVID-19. Using immunoSEQ multiplex PCR, the repertoire was profiled, and TCRdb retains in-frame clones only, with some absent. The table includes about 140,000 clones, 80% detected once. The sample consisted of peripheral blood. The receptors here all came from a man between 65 and 85 years old who had recovered from COVID-19.

The chain combines TRBV11-2 with TRBJ1-5; perhaps TRBD1 as D (6 bases). Germline CDR1 and CDR2: SGHAT and FQNNGV. Trimming pared 5 bases from V and 2 bases from J, leaving 10 bases between. The length of the CDR3 is 14 residues. The CDR3 coding sequence is TGTGCCAGCAGCCAGGGGTTAGGCAATCAGCCCCAGCATTTT. This sequence encodes CASSQGLGNQPQHF.

V and J are TRBV2 and TRBJ2-3; a possible D gene is TRBD2 (5 bases). Germline CDR1 reads SNHLY; CDR2 reads FYNNEI. V gave up 7 bases and J gave up 1 base, with 12 bases separating them. The CDR3 is made up of 14 amino acids. For the CDR3, the DNA is TGTGCCAGCAACTACGGGGTAGGCACAGATACGCAGTATTTT. As protein: CASNYGVGTDTQYF.

The chain is built from TRBV5-4 and TRBJ2-1, with D possibly matching TRBD2 (6 bases). The CDR3 is 15 residues long. Germline V lookup: CDR1 SGHNT, CDR2 YYREEE (reference sequence). V lost 5 bases to trimming and J lost 3 bases, with 15 bases between them. The CDR3 DNA sequence: TGTGCCAGCAGGTCCGGGACCGGGGGCTACAATGAGCAGTTCTTC. Encoded protein: CASRSGTGGYNEQFF.

The chain carries TRBV29-1 and TRBJ1-6; D unclear. The CDR3 runs to 13 residues. V was shortened by 5 bases and J by 0 bases, with 5 bases between the two germline ends. CDR1 and CDR2 from the germline V gene are SQVTM and ANQGSEA. The CDR3 here is CSVRSSYNSPLHF. The CDR3, as DNA: TGCAGCGTTCGGAGCTCCTATAATTCACCCCTCCACTTT. Supplemented by reference TRBV29-1 and TRBJ1-6, the full variable domain reads SAVISQKPSRDICQRGTSLTIQCQVDSQVTMMFWYRQQPGQSLTLIATANQGSEATYESGFVIDKFPISRPNLTFSTLTVSNMSPEDSSIYLCSVRSSYNSPLHFGNGTRLTVT.

The rearrangement joins TRBV27 to TRBJ1-2, with D possibly TRBD1 on 6 matching bases. The CDR3 has 12 residues. The V gene lost 5 bases and the J gene lost 5 bases, with 9 bases spanning the gap. CDR1 MNHEY and CDR2 SMNVEV come from the germline V gene (reference sequence). For the CDR3, the DNA is TGTGCCAGCAGTCCACAGGGATATGGCTACACCTTC. As protein: CASSPQGYGYTF.

In DNA form, the CDR3 reads TGTGCCAGCAGCCCTCACTGGGGGGACCTGGCTACCGAGCAGTACTTC. Translated: CASSPHWGDLATEQYF. This chain connects TRBV9 to TRBJ2-7, with a possible D match to TRBD2 (6 bases). V lost 4 bases to trimming and J lost 6 bases, with 23 bases between them. The germline gives CDR1 SGDLS, CDR2 YYNGEE. The CDR3 contains 16 residues.

The chain carries TRBV12-5 and TRBJ2-2, with TRBD1 as a possible D gene (5 bases). The CDR3 length is 16 residues. V shed 0 bases and J shed 0 bases, with 8 bases lying between them. Germline V gives CDR1 LGHNT, CDR2 FRNRAP. CDR3 in DNA: TGTGCTAGTGGTTTGGTAGAAGGGGCGAACACCGGGGAGCTGTTTTTT. Its translation: CASGLVEGANTGELFF.

The chain uses TRBV2 and TRBJ2-7; 11 nucleotides line up with TRBD2. The germline CDR1 and CDR2 sequences are SNHLY and FYNNEI. The V and J ends lost 7 bases and 0 bases, in that order; junction bases with no gene match: 5. The length of the CDR3 is 15 residues. CDR3: CASTGLAGLSYEQYF. The CDR3 DNA reads as TGTGCCAGCACCGGACTAGCGGGCCTCTCCTACGAGCAGTACTTC.

CDR3 in amino acids: CASTRAGWNSPLHF. Written as DNA, the CDR3 is TGTGCCAGCACCCGGGCAGGGTGGAATTCACCCCTCCACTTT. The rearrangement joins TRBV7-9 to TRBJ1-6; D may be TRBD1 (5 bases). V shed 7 bases and J shed 7 bases, with 14 bases lying between them. Germline CDR1 reads SEHNR; CDR2 reads FQNEAQ (reference sequence). The CDR3 runs 14 residues.

The J gene is TRBJ2-5, the V gene TRBV5-4; no definite D call. The CDR3 length is 11 residues. In germline, CDR1 is SGHNT, CDR2 YYREEE (reference sequence). The ends were cut back, 5 bases at V and 0 bases at J, with 2 bases in the middle. The CDR3 region is CASSNQETQYF. The CDR3 DNA sequence: TGTGCCAGCAGTAACCAAGAGACCCAGTACTTC. Variable domain in full (rest from reference TRBV5-4 and TRBJ2-5): ETGVTQSPTHLIKTRGQQVTLRCSSQSGHNTVSWYQQALGQGPQFIFQYYREEENGRGNFPPRFSGLQFPNYSSELNVNALELDDSALYLCASSNQETQYFGPGTRLLVL.

CDR3 coding DNA: TGTGCCATCACCAGGACTAGCGGGAGTTTCGACGAGCAGTACTTC. Translation gives CAITRTSGSFDEQYF. J is TRBJ2-7 and V is TRBV10-3, with TRBD2 identical over 13 bases. The CDR3 length is 15 residues. The germline V gene has CDR1 ENHRY and CDR2 SYGVKD. The V and J ends lost 7 bases and 5 bases, in that order; junction bases with no gene match: 8.

This sequence joins TRBV6-2 or TRBV6-3 and TRBJ2-7; TRBD1 might be the D (5 bases). The CDR3 loop spans 12 amino acids. The germline V and J ends were trimmed by 5 bases and 6 bases, with 11 bases remaining between them. Germline V lookup: CDR1 MNHEY, CDR2 SVGEGT. The CDR3 spells CASSKPGFEQYF. CDR3 DNA sequence: TGTGCCAGCAGTAAACCAGGGTTCGAGCAGTACTTC.

The CDR3 reads CASSFLGLAGPSNEQFF. The CDR3 region has the DNA TGTGCCAGCAGCTTTCTGGGACTAGCGGGGCCCAGCAATGAGCAGTTCTTC. This chain links TRBV7-2 with TRBJ2-1, with 13 bases matching TRBD2. Trimming removed 3 bases from V and 6 bases from J; junction bases left unmatched: 8. The CDR3 runs to 17 residues. CDR1 and CDR2 (germline): SGHTA, FQGNSA.

This CDR3 is CATSDRDRGKPQHF. As DNA, the CDR3 is TGTGCCACCAGTGATCGGGACAGGGGTAAACCCCAGCATTTT. The J gene is TRBJ1-5, the V gene TRBV24-1, with 10 bases matching TRBD1. V gave up 3 bases and J gave up 10 bases; unmatched junction bases: 5. Germline lookup yields CDR1 KGHDR and CDR2 SFDVKD. The CDR3 has 14 amino acids.

The chain carries TRBV19 and TRBJ2-1; 9 bases fit TRBD2. The CDR3 is 15 residues long. Trimming at V came to 7 bases and at J to 8 bases, leaving 12 bases not matched to a gene. Germline loops: CDR1 LNHDA, CDR2 SQIVND (reference sequence). The CDR3, as DNA: TGTGCCAGTAAAGTACAAGCGGGAGGTGTTGATGAGCAGTTCTTC. This codes for CASKVQAGGVDEQFF.

This sequence joins TRBV29-1 and TRBJ2-5, with 9 nucleotides matching TRBD1. CDR3 length: 13 residues. V lost 6 bases and J lost 2; bases outside the gene matches: 4. Germline V gene data show CDR1 as SQVTM and CDR2 as ANQGSEA. The CDR3 DNA reads as TGCAGCGTGGGGACAGGGTGGCAAGAGACCCAGTACTTC. Translated, it gives CSVGTGWQETQYF.

Only a few counts were recorded for this clone. The chain has TRBV11-2 and TRBJ2-7, with D unresolved. V gave up 5 bases and J gave up 5 bases, with 13 bases separating them. The germline V gene has CDR1 SGHAT and CDR2 FQNNGV. The CDR3 has 13 amino acids. The CDR3 DNA reads as TGTGCCAGCAGCCTACCCCTCGCCAACGAGCAGTACTTC. It is translated as CASSLPLANEQYF.